The text below deals with one TCR beta chain. The data belong to a study of T cell clones after liver transplantation. The wider study: Three of eight recipients were HCV-positive; others had non-autoimmune, non-viral indications.

Sequencing was performed with immunoSEQ multiplex PCR; in TCRdb, only in-frame clones are kept and a portion is missing. This table holds just under 60,000 clones, 70% found once. This CDR3 is 15 amino acids long. CDR1 and CDR2 (germline): MNHEY, SMNVEV (reference sequence). V gave up 3 bases and J gave up 5 bases; unmatched junction bases: 4. V and J are TRBV27 and TRBJ2-5; 12 bases agree with TRBD1. The TCR comes from a human patient who received a liver transplant. Some T cells may have originated in the graft donor. This specimen was CD4+ T cells from blood, taken at the 15-month timepoint. CDR3 bases: TGTGCCAGCAGTTTGGGGACAGGGGGCAGGGAGACCCAGTACTTC. Amino acid sequence: CASSLGTGGRETQYF.